This record covers a single T cell receptor (beta chain). This clonotype was counted a few times. The antigen it recognizes is unknown. No base qualities exist here, and no much larger clone lies one base off it. This entry is derived from a study (dated by TCRdb to about 2016). The library was built by means of RT-PCR. Data came from an Illumina MiSeq. Through fastp at Q25 and MiXCR, TCRdb rebuilt clones from the public reads, retaining in-frame beta chains. CDR3 protein sequences are deduplicated, and each keeps its most common genes and DNA. A total of about 680,000 distinct CDR3 sequences appear in this sample, 12% to 15% of them only once. The ten largest clones represent roughly 4% of the sample. The CDR3 covers 14 residues, taking in both the cysteine and the phenylalanine. Only the CDR3 part of the read is kept: 42 bases, read in frame from the first base. From the germline V gene, CDR1 is SGHRS and CDR2 is YFSETQ. The junction carries 14 bases between V and J, which are trimmed by 5 bases and 5 bases respectively.

This receptor chain uses TRBV5-1 and TRBJ2-4; perhaps TRBD2 is the D gene, with 6 bases matching. The sequence was collected from a female donor in good health, serving as a healthy control. The sample was memory CD4+ T cells from blood. The DNA is as follows: TGCGCCAGCAGGGAGGGTTCTACCCAAAACATTCAGTACTTC. Translation gives CASREGSTQNIQYF. The variable domain in full, with residues beyond the CDR3 obtained from the reference TRBV5-1 and TRBJ2-4 genes, is KAGVTQTPRYLIKTRGQQVTLSCSPISGHRSVSWYQQTPGQGLQFLFEYFSETQRNKGNFPGRFSGRQFSNSRSEMNVSTLELGDSALYLCASREGSTQNIQYFGAGTRLSVL.